A selection of T cell receptor beta chains follows, all from one sample in a study of early T cells in non-severe SARS-CoV-2 infection. MiXCR, run by TCRdb on the 5' RACE reads, gives a single entry per CDR3 protein. The table lists 60,000 to 75,000 distinct CDR3 sequences, 10% to 15% of them singletons. Sample: whole blood. The origin of the receptors is an adult who was a healthcare worker with PCR-confirmed SARS-CoV-2 infection or an uninfected control (not recorded which). CDR3s include the opening cysteine and the closing phenylalanine or tryptophan. A D gene is named only where the DNA matches it firmly. For some rows the clone size is stated as once, few or many, or as a class when expanded; others skip it.

j_call	clone_size	v_call	d_call	cdr3_aa	cdr3_nt
TRBJ1-5	NA	TRBV29-1	NA	CSAGEVQPQHF	TGCAGCGCCGGCGAGGTTCAGCCCCAGCATTTT
TRBJ2-1	many	TRBV4-2	TRBD1	CASSQGTGGDREQFF	TGTGCCAGCAGCCAAGGGACAGGGGGGGATCGTGAGCAGTTCTTC
TRBJ2-2	NA	TRBV6-4	NA	CASSIDGAGELFF	TGTGCCAGCAGTATCGACGGGGCCGGGGAGCTGTTTTTT
TRBJ2-5	few	TRBV19	TRBD1	CASSLGQGVRPGETQYF	TGTGCCAGTAGCTTGGGACAGGGGGTTCGACCGGGAGAGACCCAGTACTTC
TRBJ1-5	NA	TRBV27	TRBD1	CASRTGVAQPQHF	TGTGCCAGCAGAACAGGGGTTGCCCAGCCCCAGCATTTT
TRBJ2-1	NA	TRBV5-1	NA	CASSLVFPSEQFF	TGCGCCAGCAGCTTGGTCTTTCCCAGTGAGCAGTTCTTC
TRBJ2-3	many	TRBV11-2	TRBD2	CASSLEGLAGGADTQYF	TGTGCCAGCAGCTTAGAGGGACTAGCGGGAGGGGCAGATACGCAGTATTTT
TRBJ2-3	NA	TRBV9	TRBD1	CASSLDRGRPDTQYF	TGTGCCAGCAGCCTGGACAGGGGGCGGCCAGATACGCAGTATTTT
TRBJ1-1	few	TRBV6-5	TRBD1	CASRQGRHTEAFF	TGTGCCAGTCGACAGGGGCGGCACACTGAAGCTTTCTTT
TRBJ2-7	few	TRBV3-1	TRBD1	CASSQGDREKQYF	TGTGCCAGCAGCCAAGGGGACAGGGAGAAGCAGTACTTC
TRBJ2-1	few	TRBV28	TRBD2	CASSSGGGNNEQFF	TGTGCCAGCAGTTCCGGCGGGGGAAACAATGAGCAGTTCTTC
TRBJ2-3	few	TRBV7-9	NA	CASSRDSLVDTQYF	TGTGCCAGCAGCCGGGACTCTCTTGTTGATACGCAGTATTTT
TRBJ2-7	NA	TRBV2	TRBD1	CASGDRGVYEQYF	TGTGCCAGCGGGGACAGGGGAGTTTACGAGCAGTACTTC
TRBJ2-1	many	TRBV12-3/TRBV12-4	TRBD2	CASSLGRAGDNEQFF	TGTGCCAGCAGTTTGGGGAGGGCGGGAGACAATGAGCAGTTCTTC
TRBJ2-7	few	TRBV20-1	TRBD1	CSARDPLQGAYEQYF	TGCAGTGCTAGAGATCCTCTACAGGGGGCCTACGAGCAGTACTTC
TRBJ2-5	few	TRBV9	TRBD1	CASSPKKTGVGETQYF	TGTGCCAGCAGCCCAAAGAAGACAGGGGTGGGAGAGACCCAGTACTTC
TRBJ1-1	few	TRBV6-2/TRBV6-3	NA	CASSYRAAGKTEAFF	TGTGCCAGCAGTTATCGGGCTGCGGGGAAGACTGAAGCTTTCTTT
TRBJ2-7	few	TRBV29-1	NA	CSGTDFSYEQYF	TGCAGCGGTACTGACTTCAGCTACGAGCAGTACTTC
TRBJ2-7	few	TRBV6-2/TRBV6-3	NA	CASSFAGRLFYEQYF	TGTGCCAGCAGTTTCGCGGGACGGCTTTTCTACGAGCAGTACTTC
TRBJ2-5	NA	TRBV6-6	TRBD2	CASSNPASGGIETQYF	TGTGCCAGCAGTAACCCGGCCAGCGGGGGGATAGAGACCCAGTACTTC